The source of this T cell receptor (beta chain) is a study of cytomegalovirus exposure and HLA in healthy donors. Remarks on this clone: Antigen unknown.

Both 60 Vbeta primers and 13 Jbeta primers went into the PCR. The table came from immunoSEQ multiplex PCR; TCRdb's copy has only in-frame clones and leaves some out. The table includes 150,000 to 250,000 clones, roughly four fifths detected once. This CDR3 region has 16 residues. The V segment lost 6 bases and the J segment 6 bases; nucleotides outside the gene matches: 15. From germline, CDR1 is MDHEN and CDR2 SYDVKM. General study findings and limits: TRBV6-2, TRBV6-3 and some other V segments were excluded as indistinguishable. For most TCR beta V segments, an earlier analysis put the productive rate at about 87% or about 30% of the time.

Sequenced material: PBMCs. The TCR comes from a woman between 45 and 60 years old in good health and CMV-seropositive. The V gene is TRBV28, the J gene TRBJ2-7, with TRBD1 matching 9 bases. In nucleotides, the CDR3 is TGTGCCAGCAGGTCTATATCCGGGACAGGGTTACTCGAGCAGTACTTC. Protein sequence: CASRSISGTGLLEQYF.